This TCR beta chain emerged from a study of cytomegalovirus exposure and HLA in healthy donors. The PCR was carried out with 60 Vbeta primers and 13 Jbeta primers. Repertoires were generated with immunoSEQ multiplex PCR, while TCRdb's copy carries only in-frame clones and drops some. The profile shows 160,000 or so clones, roughly two thirds of them singletons. This clone has a handful of counts. The TCR comes from a woman aged 25 to 39 in good health and CMV-seronegative. Specimen: PBMCs.

CDR3 sequence: CASSFAAESDEQYF. Written as DNA, the CDR3 is TGTGCCAGCAGCTTTGCAGCGGAATCTGACGAGCAGTACTTC. The J gene is TRBJ2-7, the V gene TRBV7-2, with D tentatively TRBD2 (5 bases). The germline CDR1 and CDR2 sequences are SGHTA and FQGNSA. V was pared by 3 bases and J by 5 bases, with 14 bases between. CDR3 length: 14 residues. Combining the CDR3 with reference TRBV7-2 and TRBJ2-7 gives the whole variable domain GAGVSQSPSNKVTEKGKDVELRCDPISGHTALYWYRQSLGQGLEFLIYFQGNSAPDKSGLPSDRFSAERTGGSVSTLTIQRTQQEDSAVYLCASSFAAESDEQYFGPGTRLTVT.